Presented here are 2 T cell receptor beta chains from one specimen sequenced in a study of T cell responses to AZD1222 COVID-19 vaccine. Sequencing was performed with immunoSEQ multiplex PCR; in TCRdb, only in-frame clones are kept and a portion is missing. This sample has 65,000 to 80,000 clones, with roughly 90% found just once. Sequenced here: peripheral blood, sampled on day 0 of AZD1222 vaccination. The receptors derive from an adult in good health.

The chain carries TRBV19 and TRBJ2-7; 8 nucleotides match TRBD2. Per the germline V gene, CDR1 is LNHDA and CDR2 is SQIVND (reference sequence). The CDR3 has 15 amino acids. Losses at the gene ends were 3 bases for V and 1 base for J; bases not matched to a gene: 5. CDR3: CASSMGTRLSYEQYF. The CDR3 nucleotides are TGTGCCAGTAGTATGGGGACTAGGCTTTCCTACGAGCAGTACTTC.

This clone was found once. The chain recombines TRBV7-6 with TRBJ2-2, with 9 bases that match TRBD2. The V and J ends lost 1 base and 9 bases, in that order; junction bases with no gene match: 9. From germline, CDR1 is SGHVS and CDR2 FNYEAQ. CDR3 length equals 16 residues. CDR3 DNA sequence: TGTGCCAGCAGCTTAGAAAGTAGCGGGAGTCTGCGGGAGCTGTTTTTT. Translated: CASSLESSGSLRELFF.